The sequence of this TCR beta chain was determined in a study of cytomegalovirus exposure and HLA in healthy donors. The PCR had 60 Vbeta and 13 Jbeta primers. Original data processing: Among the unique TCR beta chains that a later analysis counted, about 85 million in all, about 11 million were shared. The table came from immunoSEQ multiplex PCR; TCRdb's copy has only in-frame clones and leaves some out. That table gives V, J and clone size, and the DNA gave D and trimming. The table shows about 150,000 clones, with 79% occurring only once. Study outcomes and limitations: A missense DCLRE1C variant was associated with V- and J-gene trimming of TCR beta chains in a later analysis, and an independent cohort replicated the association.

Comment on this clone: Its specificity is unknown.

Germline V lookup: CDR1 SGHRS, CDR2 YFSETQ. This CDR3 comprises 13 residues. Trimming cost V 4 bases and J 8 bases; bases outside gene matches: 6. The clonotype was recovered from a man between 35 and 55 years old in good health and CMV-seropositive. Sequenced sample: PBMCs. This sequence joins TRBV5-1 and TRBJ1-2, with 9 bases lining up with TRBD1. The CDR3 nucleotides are TGCGCCAGCAGCCCACAGGGGGCTGGGGGCTACACCTTC. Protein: CASSPQGAGGYTF.